Below are 27 T cell receptor beta chains sequenced from a single sample in a study of T cell repertoires in cytomegalovirus infection. TCRdb recomputed calls from the reads with MiXCR, one row per CDR3 protein. This sample carries tens of thousands of distinct CDR3 sequences, under 30% of them seen once, and the ten largest clones take 59%. The antigens these receptors bind are not known. The sample in question was CD8+ T cells from cultured PBMCs, obtained from culture after CMV antigen stimulation. These receptors originate from a human donor in good health (CMV status not recorded). Some clones in this sample may be carry-over from other donors' samples.

The rearrangement joins TRBV7-9 to TRBJ2-3; possibly TRBD2 for D (6 bases). The germline V gene has CDR1 SEHNR and CDR2 FQNEAQ (reference sequence). This CDR3 comprises 14 residues. V gave up 5 bases and J gave up 6 bases, with 15 bases separating them. The CDR3 is CASSNRDSLDTQYF. CDR3 DNA sequence: TGTGCCAGCAGCAACCGGGACTCCTTGGATACGCAGTATTTT.

The chain carries TRBV2 and TRBJ2-2; D is possibly TRBD1 or TRBD2 (5 bases each). CDR1 and CDR2 (germline): SNHLY, FYNNEI. Trimming shortened V by 6 bases and J by 4 bases, and 18 bases separated the two germline ends. CDR3 length: 16 amino acids. The CDR3 DNA reads as TGTGCCAGCAGCCCGCCCCCGGGGCAGCTCACCGGGGAGCTGTTTTTT. Amino acid sequence: CASSPPPGQLTGELFF.

V and J are TRBV11-2 and TRBJ2-1; the D gene is possibly TRBD2 (6 bases). The V gene lost 11 bases and the J gene lost 5 bases, with 16 bases spanning the gap. Germline V lookup: CDR1 SGHAT, CDR2 FQNNGV. This CDR3 spans 13 amino acids. For the CDR3, the DNA is TGTGCCGGCAAAGCCGGGGGTAACAATGAGCAGTTCTTC. Protein: CAGKAGGNNEQFF.

The gene calls are TRBV5-1 and TRBJ2-4; maybe TRBD1 (6 bases). V lost 3 bases and J lost 4, with 11 bases in between. This CDR3 is built from 14 residues. Germline values: CDR1 SGHRS, CDR2 YFSETQ. CDR3 in amino acids: CASSYRQGKNIQYF. The CDR3 coding sequence is TGCGCCAGCAGCTATAGGCAGGGGAAAAACATTCAGTACTTC. Supplemented by reference TRBV5-1 and TRBJ2-4, the full variable domain reads KAGVTQTPRYLIKTRGQQVTLSCSPISGHRSVSWYQQTPGQGLQFLFEYFSETQRNKGNFPGRFSGRQFSNSRSEMNVSTLELGDSALYLCASSYRQGKNIQYFGAGTRLSVL.

The V call is TRBV7-6, the J call TRBJ1-1; D is perhaps TRBD1 (6 bases). CDR3 length equals 14 residues. Trimming pared 5 bases from V and 8 bases from J, leaving 18 bases between. Germline loops: CDR1 SGHVS, CDR2 FNYEAQ. CDR3 amino acids: CASSPVLGGQEAFF. CDR3 in DNA: TGTGCCAGCAGCCCTGTACTGGGGGGGCAGGAAGCTTTCTTT.

This clonotype appeared a few times. The J gene is TRBJ2-2, the V gene TRBV6-5, with TRBD2 identical over 8 bases. The CDR3 contains 16 residues. The junction had 19 bases not matched to a gene; V was cut back by 11 bases and J by 8 bases. Germline-derived CDR1 and CDR2 are MNHEY and SVGAGI. The CDR3 coding sequence is TGTGCCGGCTCAGAGGGGGAAAGACTAGCGTCTGGGGAGCTGTTTTTT. Translation: CAGSEGERLASGELFF.

V usage is TRBV12-3 or TRBV12-4 and J usage is TRBJ1-2, with 7 bases that match TRBD1. The J segment lost 8 bases and the V segment lost 6 bases, leaving 12 bases of the junction unmatched. The CDR3 is made up of 14 amino acids. The CDR3 DNA is TGTGCCAGCAGCGGGACAGAGAACCATTGGGGCTACACCTTC. Amino acids: CASSGTENHWGYTF.

The sample holds many counts of this clonotype. The rearrangement uses TRBV7-2 and TRBJ2-7; 9 bases line up with TRBD1. This CDR3 has 15 residues. Germline V gives CDR1 SGHTA, CDR2 FQGNSA. The V and J ends lost 1 base and 2 bases, in that order; junction bases with no gene match: 3. For the CDR3, the DNA is TGTGCCAGCAGCTTAGGCGGGACAGGGACCTACGAGCAGTACTTC. Its translation is CASSLGGTGTYEQYF.

The chain has TRBV20-1 and TRBJ2-7, with TRBD2 matching over 11 bases. Per the germline V gene, CDR1 is DFQATT and CDR2 is SNEGSKA (reference sequence). The V and J ends lost 4 bases and 3 bases, in that order; junction bases with no gene match: 8. This CDR3 is built from 15 residues. As DNA, the CDR3 is TGCAGTGCTAACCCGACTAGCGGGGCCCTCTACGAGCAGTACTTC. Translation gives CSANPTSGALYEQYF.

This clonotype has a handful of counts. The chain combines TRBV11-2 with TRBJ1-1, with D uncertain. Germline assignment: CDR1 SGHAT and CDR2 FQNNGV. The CDR3 has 15 amino acids. The V end lost 0 bases, the J end lost 11 bases, and 19 bases lay between the germline ends. The CDR3 DNA reads as TGTGCCAGCAGCTTAGATCTCCGCGGCGAGGGCGTCGCTTTCTTT. It codes for CASSLDLRGEGVAFF.

The chain couples TRBV16 to TRBJ1-3, with no clear D. The CDR3 is made up of 15 amino acids. V lost 3 bases and J 0 bases, leaving 9 bases between the germline ends. The germline gives CDR1 KGHSY, CDR2 FQNENV. CDR3 coding DNA: TGTGCCAGCAGCCATCTTGGTGCCTCTGGAAACACCATATATTTT. Translating gives CASSHLGASGNTIYF.

This clonotype showed up just a few times. This sequence joins TRBV12-5 and TRBJ1-1; D call uncertain. This CDR3 contains 13 residues. Trimming stripped 0 bases from V and 1 base from J, with 3 bases between. The V gene's germline CDR1 is LGHNT and CDR2 FRNRAP. CDR3 DNA: TGTGCTAGTGGTTTGGTCAAGAACACTGAAGCTTTCTTT. Amino acid sequence: CASGLVKNTEAFF.

The chain couples TRBV20-1 to TRBJ1-5; the D is unclear. Germline loops: CDR1 DFQATT, CDR2 SNEGSKA (reference sequence). Trimming shortened V by 0 bases and J by 0 bases, and 9 bases separated the two germline ends. There are 15 residues in the CDR3. Written as DNA, the CDR3 is TGCAGTGCTAGAGATCTCCAGTATAGCAATCAGCCCCAGCATTTT. This sequence encodes CSARDLQYSNQPQHF.

This clonotype occurred a few times. The chain combines TRBV11-2 with TRBJ2-2, with D unclear. Germline CDR1 is SGHAT and CDR2 is FQNNGV. The CDR3 totals 16 residues. Trimming removed 5 bases at V and 1 base at J, with 14 bases between. Written as DNA, the CDR3 is TGTGCCAGCAGCCCTTCAAGCGAAAAGAACACCGGGGAGCTGTTTTTT. It translates to CASSPSSEKNTGELFF.

The V gene is TRBV6-2 or TRBV6-3, the J gene TRBJ2-4; D ambiguous. CDR3 length: 13 amino acids. Trimming took off 2 bases at V and 8 bases at J, with 10 bases between the two ends. Germline V gives CDR1 MNHEY, CDR2 SVGEGT. CDR3: CASSYPAGDIQYF. The CDR3 nucleotides read TGTGCCAGCAGTTACCCGGCCGGAGACATTCAGTACTTC.

This clonotype was seen many times. This chain links TRBV9 with TRBJ2-5; D might be TRBD1 or TRBD2, each matching 6 bases. Trimming pared 0 bases from V and 4 bases from J, leaving 13 bases between. There are 15 residues in the CDR3. Germline loops: CDR1 SGDLS, CDR2 YYNGEE. This CDR3 reads CASSVALSGAETQYF. CDR3 coding DNA: TGTGCCAGCAGCGTAGCTTTGTCGGGGGCAGAGACCCAGTACTTC.

The V gene is TRBV11-3, the J gene TRBJ2-5; 7 nucleotides match TRBD1. The V segment lost 6 bases and the J segment 5 bases; nucleotides outside the gene matches: 6. The germline CDR1 and CDR2 sequences are SGHNT and YENEEA. The CDR3 sequence is 13 residues long. CDR3 amino acids: CASSPGTVETQYF. The CDR3 DNA sequence: TGTGCCAGCAGTCCCGGGACAGTTGAGACCCAGTACTTC.

Turning to this clonotype: The junction does not match germline at one end; this may be a read error. This chain uses TRBV9 with TRBJ2-1; 10 bases match TRBD2. This CDR3 has 15 residues. Germline CDR1 is SGDLS and CDR2 is YYNGEE. The CDR3 region is CASSISGRSDNEPFF. The DNA of the CDR3 is TGTGCCAGCAGCATTAGCGGGAGGTCCGACAATGAGCCGTTCTTC.

The rearrangement uses TRBV14 and TRBJ2-5; possibly TRBD1 or TRBD2 for D (5 bases each). This CDR3 is built from 13 residues. Germline loops: CDR1 SGHDN, CDR2 FVKESK. The ends were cut back, 4 bases at V and 8 bases at J, with 14 bases in the middle. Here the CDR3 DNA reads TGTGCCAGCAGCCTATTCGGGGCTGGAACCCAGTACTTC. This codes for CASSLFGAGTQYF.

This clonotype was counted between two and nine times. This rearrangement joins TRBV3-1 to TRBJ1-1, with a weak D call TRBD1 (5 bases). The germline gives CDR1 LGHDT, CDR2 YNNKEL (reference sequence). This CDR3 is built from 14 residues. Trimming shortened V by 5 bases and J by 1 base, and 11 bases separated the two germline ends. The CDR3 here is CASSTGTANTEAFF. CDR3 DNA: TGTGCCAGCAGCACCGGGACGGCGAACACTGAAGCTTTCTTT.

Ten or more counts support this clonotype. This chain joins TRBV25-1 and TRBJ1-3; D is unclear. This CDR3 is built from 13 residues. Germline CDR1 MGHDK, CDR2 SYGVNS. Trimming took 5 bases from V and 0 from J, leaving 5 bases between them. CDR3 in DNA: TGTGCCAGCAGTCTGGGCTCTGGAAACACCATATATTTT. It codes for CASSLGSGNTIYF. Full variable domain (outside the CDR3, taken from reference TRBV25-1 and TRBJ1-3): EADIYQTPRYLVIGTGKKITLECSQTMGHDKMYWYQQDPGMELHLIHYSYGVNSTEKGDLSSESTVSRIRTEHFPLTLESARPSHTSQYLCASSLGSGNTIYFGEGSWLTVV.

The V gene is TRBV18, the J gene TRBJ1-1; unclear D gene. V shed 7 bases and J shed 1 base, with 13 bases lying between them. This CDR3 is 14 amino acids long. The germline V gene has CDR1 KGHSH and CDR2 LQKENI. The CDR3 region is CASCNGDRNTEAFF. The CDR3 DNA is TGTGCCAGCTGTAACGGTGACCGGAACACTGAAGCTTTCTTT.

This clonotype was seen a few times. The rearrangement links TRBV12-3 or TRBV12-4 to TRBJ2-1; unclear D gene. CDR3 length: 10 residues. With 8 bases removed from V and 6 bases from J, the gap between germline ends came to 5 bases. The CDR3 is CASRGNEQFF. CDR3 bases: TGTGCCAGCCGAGGCAATGAGCAGTTCTTC.

The CDR3 reads CSGAIDDYGYTF. CDR3 DNA: TGCAGTGGAGCAATCGATGACTATGGCTACACCTTC. The gene calls are TRBV20-1 and TRBJ1-2, with D hard to call. V shed 7 bases and J shed 3 bases, with 12 bases lying between them. The length of the CDR3 is 12 residues. CDR1 is DFQATT and CDR2 is SNEGSKA in the germline V gene (reference sequence).

This clonotype was detected ten times or more. Sequence at one end of the junction differs from germline and may be a read error. The gene calls are TRBV6-2 or TRBV6-3 and TRBJ2-1, with 10 nucleotides matching TRBD1. CDR1 is MNHEY, CDR2 SVGEGT, per germline. This CDR3 spans 17 amino acids. The CDR3: CASNYLAVGQGFNEQFF. The CDR3 DNA sequence: TGTGCCAGCAATTACCTTGCCGTGGGACAGGGGTTTAATGAGCAGTTCTTC.

The sample holds a few counts of this clonotype. The chain couples TRBV20-1 to TRBJ1-5; TRBD1 agrees at 11 bases. Unmatched junction bases numbered 4, after V lost 6 bases and J lost 3 bases. Germline V gene lookup returns CDR1 DFQATT and CDR2 SNEGSKA (reference sequence). The CDR3 has 14 residues. CDR3 DNA sequence: TGCAGTGCCCGGGACAGGGGGGTCAATCAGCCCCAGCATTTT. Translated: CSARDRGVNQPQHF.

This clonotype was seen at least ten times. The rearrangement joins TRBV5-5 to TRBJ1-1, with D perhaps TRBD1 (5 bases). V lost 4 bases to trimming and J lost 2 bases, with 12 bases between them. The CDR3 is 14 amino acids. From germline, CDR1 is SGHKS and CDR2 YYEKEE (reference sequence). The CDR3: CASSRGTANTEAFF. In DNA form, the CDR3 reads TGTGCCAGCAGCCGGGGGACTGCTAACACTGAAGCTTTCTTT.